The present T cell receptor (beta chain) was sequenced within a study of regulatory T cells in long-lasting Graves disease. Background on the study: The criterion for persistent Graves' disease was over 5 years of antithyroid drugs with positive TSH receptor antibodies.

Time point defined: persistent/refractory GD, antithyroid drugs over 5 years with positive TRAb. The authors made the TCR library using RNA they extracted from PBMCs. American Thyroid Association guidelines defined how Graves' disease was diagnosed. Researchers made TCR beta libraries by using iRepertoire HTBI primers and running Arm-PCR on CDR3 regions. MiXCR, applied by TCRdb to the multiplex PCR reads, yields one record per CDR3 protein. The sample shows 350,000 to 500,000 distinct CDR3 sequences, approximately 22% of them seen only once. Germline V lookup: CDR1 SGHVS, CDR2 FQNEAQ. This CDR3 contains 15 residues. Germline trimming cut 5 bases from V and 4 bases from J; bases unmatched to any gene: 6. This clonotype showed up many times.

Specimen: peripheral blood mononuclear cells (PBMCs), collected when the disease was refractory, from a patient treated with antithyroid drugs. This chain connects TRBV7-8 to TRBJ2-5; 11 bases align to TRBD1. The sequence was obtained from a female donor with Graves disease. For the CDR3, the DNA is TGTGCCAGCAGCCCAGCCGGGACAGGGGGAGAGACCCAGTACTTC. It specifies CASSPAGTGGETQYF.